Listed below are T cell receptor beta chains from one sample, sequenced in a study of T-cell memory formation after mild COVID-19. TCRdb reanalysed the 5' RACE reads using MiXCR and keeps one entry per CDR3 protein. The sample includes approximately 150,000 distinct CDR3 sequences, around 13% of them seen just once. The sample consisted of PBMCs or a T cell subset sorted from them (not recorded which). These receptors were obtained from a man younger than 30 who had mild COVID-19 (a few samples of this study predate the infection). Cell type and time point are not known. Both conserved end residues are part of each CDR3. The D gene is left open where the match is weak. Size tells how often a clone was seen (once, few, many) or the class of an expanded clone, and some rows leave it out.

>-|-|TRBJ1-1|TRBV2
CASSLTETSEAFF
TGTGCCAGCAGTCTGACCGAAACTTCTGAAGCTTTCTTT
>-|many|TRBJ2-5|TRBV10-3
CAISEQQETQYF
TGTGCCATCAGTGAGCAACAAGAGACCCAGTACTTC
>-|many|TRBJ2-3|TRBV6-6
CASKAPITDTQYF
TGTGCCAGCAAGGCACCGATCACAGATACGCAGTATTTT
>-|many|TRBJ2-5|TRBV6-1
CASSEMHQETQYF
TGTGCCAGCAGTGAGATGCACCAAGAGACCCAGTACTTC
>-|-|TRBJ2-7|TRBV5-1
CASSLAGEIYEQYF
TGCGCCAGCAGCTTGGCGGGAGAGATCTACGAGCAGTACTTC
>TRBD1|-|TRBJ2-6|TRBV4-1
CASSHKQGAVGANVLTF
TGCGCCAGCAGCCACAAACAGGGGGCGGTTGGGGCCAACGTCCTGACTTTC
>-|-|TRBJ2-7|TRBV29-1
CSVGVDEQYF
TGCAGCGTGGGGGTGGATGAGCAGTACTTC
>-|-|TRBJ1-5|TRBV20-1
CSAPYGEIQHF
TGCAGTGCTCCATACGGGGAGATCCAGCATTTT
>TRBD1|-|TRBJ2-3|TRBV6-5
CASSSQGWTDTQYF
TGTGCCAGCAGCTCACAGGGGTGGACAGATACGCAGTATTTT
>-|few|TRBJ1-1|TRBV28
CASSSGRTLMNTEAFF
TGTGCCAGCAGTTCGGGACGGACGTTAATGAACACTGAAGCTTTCTTT
>TRBD2|few|TRBJ2-4|TRBV7-2
CASSRAPSGDIQYF
TGTGCCAGCAGCCGGGCCCCTAGCGGGGACATTCAGTACTTC
>-|few|TRBJ2-3|TRBV12-3/TRBV12-4
CASSLGLGGADTQYF
TGTGCCAGCAGTTTGGGTCTTGGGGGTGCAGATACGCAGTATTTT
>TRBD1|few|TRBJ2-6|TRBV11-2
CASSLLQGRRGANVLTF
TGTGCCAGCAGCTTGCTACAGGGGCGACGTGGGGCCAACGTCCTGACTTTC
>-|-|TRBJ2-3|TRBV29-1
CSVRPGGLYTQYF
TGCAGCGTCCGCCCGGGGGGCCTGTATACGCAGTATTTT
>-|few|TRBJ2-7|TRBV4-1
CASSQGREAAYEQYF
TGCGCCAGCAGCCAAGGACGGGAAGCGGCCTACGAGCAGTACTTC
>TRBD1|-|TRBJ1-6|TRBV5-1
CASSLEGTDSPLHF
TGCGCCAGCAGCTTGGAAGGGACAGATTCACCCCTCCACTTT
>-|-|TRBJ1-1|TRBV4-1
CASSQGSQGLDTEAFF
TGCGCCAGCAGCCAAGGTTCGCAGGGGTTAGACACTGAAGCTTTCTTT
>TRBD1|-|TRBJ1-2|TRBV6-5
CASSQGALYGYTF
TGTGCCAGCAGCCAGGGGGCCCTCTATGGCTACACCTTC
>-|-|TRBJ2-7|TRBV3-1
CASSQGPSGYEQYF
TGTGCCAGCAGCCAAGGGCCATCGGGCTACGAGCAGTACTTC
>-|-|TRBJ1-1|TRBV6-4
CASGEGGNTEAFF
TGTGCCAGCGGCGAAGGTGGTAACACTGAAGCTTTCTTT
>-|many|TRBJ1-2|TRBV7-8
CASSLRTYGYTF
TGTGCCAGCAGCTTGAGGACCTATGGCTACACCTTC
>-|-|TRBJ1-5|TRBV12-3/TRBV12-4
CASSFTSIGNQPQHF
TGTGCCAGCAGTTTTACGAGCATCGGCAATCAGCCCCAGCATTTT
>TRBD1|-|TRBJ1-5|TRBV28
CASSLGGGRNQPQHF
TGTGCCAGCAGTTTAGGAGGGGGCCGTAATCAGCCCCAGCATTTT
>-|few|TRBJ2-1|TRBV6-7
CASHRGGRGLYNEQFF
TGTGCCAGCCATAGGGGGGGCAGGGGGCTCTACAATGAGCAGTTCTTC
>-|-|TRBJ2-7|TRBV6-2/TRBV6-3
CASSPRVVDYEQYF
TGTGCCAGCAGTCCCCGGGTCGTTGACTACGAGCAGTACTTC
>-|many|TRBJ2-5|TRBV5-1
CASTEGRPSAETQYF
TGCGCCAGCACCGAAGGACGCCCGTCGGCAGAGACCCAGTACTTC
>-|-|TRBJ2-2|TRBV20-1
CSAQESTIGELFF
TGCAGTGCTCAGGAATCAACCATTGGGGAGCTGTTTTTT
>TRBD1|few|TRBJ2-2|TRBV4-2
CASSLGDSRTGELFF
TGTGCCAGCAGCCTAGGGGACAGCCGTACCGGGGAGCTGTTTTTT
>-|many|TRBJ2-1|TRBV10-3
CAISESADEQFF
TGTGCCATCAGTGAGTCAGCCGATGAGCAGTTCTTC
>TRBD1|many|TRBJ2-1|TRBV5-1
CASSFLTGDGAEQFF
TGCGCCAGCAGCTTTTTAACAGGGGATGGAGCTGAGCAGTTCTTC
>-|-|TRBJ2-3|TRBV10-3
CAISPVPAEGDTQYF
TGTGCCATCAGTCCGGTCCCAGCAGAAGGAGATACGCAGTATTTT
>-|few|TRBJ1-1|TRBV4-1
CASSQDSRWGTEAFF
TGCGCCAGCAGCCAAGATAGCCGTTGGGGGACTGAAGCTTTCTTT
>TRBD2|few|TRBJ2-1|TRBV5-5
CASSPGTSGGVEQFF
TGTGCCAGCAGCCCCGGGACTAGCGGGGGGGTAGAGCAGTTCTTC
>-|few|TRBJ2-3|TRBV20-1
CSASAASGTDTQYF
TGCAGTGCAAGCGCAGCGTCGGGCACAGATACGCAGTATTTT
>-|few|TRBJ1-1|TRBV29-1
CSVGGTEAFF
TGCAGCGTTGGGGGAACTGAAGCTTTCTTT
>-|few|TRBJ1-2|TRBV19
CASSASGAYGYTF
TGTGCCAGTAGTGCGTCGGGCGCCTATGGCTACACCTTC
>-|-|TRBJ1-2|TRBV10-3
CAISESGRDSGYTF
TGTGCCATCAGTGAGTCTGGAAGGGACTCTGGCTACACCTTC
>-|-|TRBJ2-2|TRBV7-2
CASSLEQGSAGELFF
TGTGCCAGCAGCTTAGAGCAGGGATCGGCCGGGGAGCTGTTTTTT
>-|-|TRBJ2-4|TRBV6-2/TRBV6-3
CASRGPINIQYF
TGTGCCAGCAGGGGGCCGATAAACATTCAGTACTTC
>-|few|TRBJ1-2|TRBV29-1
CSGWTASYGYTF
TGCAGCGGCTGGACGGCCAGCTATGGCTACACCTTC
>TRBD2|-|TRBJ2-3|TRBV20-1
CSALAGGPGTDTQYF
TGCAGTGCCCTAGCGGGGGGGCCCGGCACAGATACGCAGTATTTT
>TRBD1|-|TRBJ1-4|TRBV12-3/TRBV12-4
CASTPGQYNEKLFF
TGTGCCAGCACCCCGGGACAGTATAATGAAAAACTGTTTTTT
>TRBD1|-|TRBJ1-2|TRBV11-2
CASSPLPRDRGPNYGYTF
TGTGCCAGCAGCCCCCTCCCACGGGACAGGGGTCCCAACTATGGCTACACCTTC
>-|few|TRBJ1-1|TRBV5-1
CASSPDRLTEAFF
TGCGCCAGCAGCCCCGACAGGCTAACTGAAGCTTTCTTT
>-|few|TRBJ2-5|TRBV20-1
CSARALGAKETQYF
TGCAGTGCCCGAGCCCTGGGAGCAAAAGAGACCCAGTACTTC
>TRBD1|-|TRBJ1-1|TRBV7-2
CASSLEPGQGKEAFF
TGTGCCAGCAGCCTAGAACCGGGACAGGGGAAGGAAGCTTTCTTT
>-|few|TRBJ2-2|TRBV5-1
CASSLAPTGRGNTGELFF
TGCGCCAGCAGCTTGGCCCCGACCGGACGGGGTAACACCGGGGAGCTGTTTTTT
>-|few|TRBJ2-3|TRBV27
CASSLFPYLDTQYF
TGTGCCAGCAGTTTATTTCCCTACCTTGATACGCAGTATTTT
>-|few|TRBJ1-4|TRBV30
CAWRNTGYEKLFF
TGTGCCTGGAGGAACACAGGGTACGAAAAACTGTTTTTT
>TRBD1|-|TRBJ2-3|TRBV7-2
CASSPRDRGDTQYF
TGTGCCAGCAGCCCCCGGGACAGGGGAGATACGCAGTATTTT
>-|many|TRBJ2-1|TRBV5-5
CASSLAPLLSYNEQFF
TGTGCCAGCAGCTTGGCCCCACTCCTCTCCTACAATGAGCAGTTCTTC